The 27 T cell receptor beta chains below come from one sample, sequenced in a study of graft-versus-host responses after intestinal transplantation. Measured with immunoSEQ multiplex PCR; TCRdb has only the in-frame clones, and not every one. The sample yields around 120,000 clones, roughly 93% seen once. Their target antigens are unknown. This material consisted of unstimulated CD4+ T cells sorted from spleen or lymph node cells, taken before intestinal transplant. All receptors derive from a human donor who received an intestinal transplant.

This chain uses TRBV4-2 with TRBJ2-7; 8 nucleotides align to TRBD1. The CDR3 consists of 13 residues. Germline lookup yields CDR1 LGHNA and CDR2 YNFKEQ. V was clipped by 4 bases and J by 6 bases; unmatched bases: 5. The CDR3 protein is CASSPKDRGEQYF. Here the CDR3 DNA reads TGTGCCAGCAGCCCCAAAGACAGGGGCGAGCAGTACTTC.

The chain is built from TRBV27 and TRBJ1-1; unclear D gene. The CDR3 extends over 13 amino acids. Germline V gives CDR1 MNHEY, CDR2 SMNVEV (reference sequence). Trimming removed 4 bases from V and 2 bases from J, with 8 bases in between. The CDR3 nucleotides read TGTGCCAGCAGTTCCCGGAGAAACACTGAAGCTTTCTTT. Its protein product is CASSSRRNTEAFF.

V and J are TRBV5-6 and TRBJ2-1; 8 nucleotides agree with TRBD1. J was trimmed by 4 bases and V by 1 base; bases with no gene match: 4. There are 15 residues in the CDR3. Germline CDR1 and CDR2: SGHDT and YYEEEE. The CDR3 sequence: CASSLRDRLYNEQFF. The CDR3 bases are TGTGCCAGCAGCTTGAGGGACAGGCTATACAATGAGCAGTTCTTC.

The chain recombines TRBV9 with TRBJ2-1; a weak D match, TRBD1 (6 bases). The germline V gene has CDR1 SGDLS and CDR2 YYNGEE. The length of the CDR3 is 11 residues. Trimming shortened V by 3 bases and J by 12 bases, and 10 bases separated the two germline ends. CDR3 nucleotide sequence: TGTGCCAGCAGCGCGACAGGAGGGCAGTTCTTC. It codes for CASSATGGQFF.

The CDR3 region has the DNA TGTGCCAGCAGCTCCCCCGATGGCCGCCCTGGAAACACCATATATTTT. It translates to CASSSPDGRPGNTIYF. This rearrangement joins TRBV21-1 to TRBJ1-3; the DNA was not used to check the table's D call, TRBD1. TRBV21-1 constitutes a pseudogene. This CDR3 has 16 amino acids.

The chain couples TRBV7-9 to TRBJ2-2; 7 bases line up with TRBD2. The CDR3 contains 16 residues. From germline, CDR1 is SEHNR and CDR2 FQNEAQ (reference sequence). V shed 5 bases and J 3 bases; nucleotides not matched to a gene: 9. The CDR3 reads CASSHGLAADTGELFF. CDR3 nucleotides: TGTGCCAGCAGCCACGGCCTAGCGGCTGACACCGGGGAGCTGTTTTTT.

The chain recombines TRBV4-1 with TRBJ2-5, with 8 bases matching TRBD1. The J segment lost 4 bases and the V segment lost 6 bases, leaving 7 bases of the junction unmatched. The germline gives CDR1 MGHRA, CDR2 YSYEKL. The CDR3 length is 14 residues. The CDR3 nucleotides are TGCGCCAGCAGACATACAGGGGGAGGAGAGACCCAGTACTTC. As protein: CASRHTGGGETQYF.

This rearrangement joins TRBV19 to TRBJ1-2; D uncertain. V was clipped by 4 bases and J by 0 bases, with 9 bases between them. The CDR3 is 14 amino acids. In germline, CDR1 is LNHDA, CDR2 SQIVND (reference sequence). Here the CDR3 reads CASSRPGTNYGYTF. CDR3 DNA sequence: TGTGCCAGTAGTAGACCCGGGACTAACTATGGCTACACCTTC.

This sequence joins TRBV28 and TRBJ2-2, with D unclear. CDR3 length: 12 residues. Per germline, CDR1 MDHEN and CDR2 SYDVKM. The ends were cut back, 8 bases at V and 6 bases at J, with 10 bases in the middle. The CDR3 coding sequence is TGTGCCAGCCGCGTCTTGGCCGGGGAGCTGTTTTTT. Protein sequence: CASRVLAGELFF.

V and J are TRBV18 and TRBJ2-5, with D possibly TRBD2 on 6 matching bases. The CDR3 loop spans 14 amino acids. V was trimmed by 3 bases and J by 0 bases, leaving 8 bases between them. From germline, CDR1 is KGHSH and CDR2 LQKENI. CDR3 sequence reads: CASSPREDQETQYF. CDR3 nucleotides: TGTGCCAGCTCACCGAGGGAGGACCAAGAGACCCAGTACTTC.

This rearrangement joins TRBV4-1 to TRBJ2-5; D unclear. The J call may be incorrect, as the DNA end agrees better with TRBJ2-7. This CDR3 is 13 amino acids long. The germline CDR1 and CDR2 sequences are MGHRA and YSYEKL. The CDR3 loop reads CASSQVSATEQYF. The CDR3 bases are TGCGCCAGCAGCCAAGTTTCAGCGACCGAGCAGTACTTC.

The chain combines TRBV12-5 with TRBJ1-2; maybe TRBD1 (6 bases). The germline CDR1 and CDR2 sequences are LGHNT and FRNRAP. The V and J ends lost 6 bases and 4 bases respectively, with 12 bases between them. The CDR3 consists of 13 residues. The CDR3 spells CASGVGGSYGYTF. CDR3 DNA sequence: TGTGCTAGTGGCGTAGGGGGAAGCTATGGCTACACCTTC.

This chain links TRBV28 with TRBJ2-1; no definite D call. The CDR3 is 14 residues long. Trimming left V 6 bases short and J 8 bases short, with 17 bases between. Looked up from germline, CDR1 is MDHEN and CDR2 is SYDVKM. CDR3 sequence (DNA): TGTGCCAGCAGCGTTCCGCGTCAATTTGATGAGCAGTTCTTC. Its protein is CASSVPRQFDEQFF.

The chain combines TRBV30 with TRBJ1-5; no definite D call. Germline CDR1 GTSNPN, CDR2 SVGIG (reference sequence). This CDR3 is 12 amino acids long. Trimming left V 0 bases short and J 5 bases short, with 5 bases between. CDR3 DNA sequence: TGTGCCTGGAGTGTACCCCATCAGCCCCAGCATTTT. This translates into CAWSVPHQPQHF.

The chain has TRBV27 and TRBJ2-7; tentative D call: TRBD1 (6 bases). The germline CDR1 and CDR2 sequences are MNHEY and SMNVEV (reference sequence). CDR3 length equals 17 residues. V was pared by 5 bases and J by 7 bases, with 27 bases between. In DNA, the CDR3 is TGTGCCAGCAGTCCATACGTCCAGGGGATGCAGAACAAAGAGCAGTACTTC. Encoded protein: CASSPYVQGMQNKEQYF.

The chain couples TRBV18 to TRBJ2-3; D is possibly TRBD1 (5 bases). Germline assignment: CDR1 KGHSH and CDR2 LQKENI. Deletions cut 3 bases from V and 4 bases from J, with 11 bases between. The CDR3 contains 14 residues. The CDR3 region is CASSPRRGADTQYF. The CDR3 DNA reads as TGTGCCAGCTCACCGCGAAGGGGCGCAGATACGCAGTATTTT.

J is TRBJ2-7 and V is TRBV27; 8 bases align to TRBD1. CDR3 length: 18 residues. The J segment lost 2 bases and the V segment lost 4 bases, leaving 16 bases of the junction unmatched. CDR1 is MNHEY and CDR2 is SMNVEV in the germline V gene (reference sequence). The CDR3, as DNA: TGTGCCAGCAGTTCCGGACAGGGTAAGACCCGACCTCCCTACGAGCAGTACTTC. As protein: CASSSGQGKTRPPYEQYF.

The J gene is TRBJ2-1, the V gene TRBV9; D may be TRBD1 (6 bases). Trimming left V 3 bases short and J 8 bases short, with 9 bases between. The length of the CDR3 is 12 residues. CDR1 is SGDLS, CDR2 YYNGEE, per germline. In DNA form, the CDR3 reads TGTGCCAGCAGCGCGAACAGGGATGAGCAGTTCTTC. It translates to CASSANRDEQFF.

The chain combines TRBV7-6 with TRBJ2-2; TRBD2 agrees at 10 bases. J gave up 10 bases and V 5 bases, and 16 bases lay outside the gene matches. CDR1 is SGHVS, CDR2 FNYEAQ, per germline. The CDR3 totals 17 residues. DNA of the CDR3: TGTGCCAGCAGCCCCGGACACCTACTAGCGGGAAGACCGGAGCTGTTTTTT. Translation: CASSPGHLLAGRPELFF.

CDR3 in amino acids: CAKIRGIFSNQPQHF. The CDR3 nucleotides are TGTGCCAAAATTCGGGGGATATTTAGCAATCAGCCCCAGCATTTT. The genes are TRBV6-5 and TRBJ1-5; possibly TRBD1 for D (5 bases). Trimming cost V 10 bases and J 0 bases, with 16 bases left between them. This CDR3 comprises 15 residues. Germline V gene lookup returns CDR1 MNHEY and CDR2 SVGAGI.

Here the CDR3 reads CSVEGSEDGGATSSYNEQFF. Here the CDR3 DNA reads TGCAGCGTTGAAGGGAGTGAGGACGGGGGAGCGACGAGCTCCTACAATGAGCAGTTCTTC. V and J are TRBV29-1 and TRBJ2-1, with D possibly being TRBD2 (6 bases). In germline, CDR1 is SQVTM, CDR2 ANQGSEA. The V end lost 1 base, the J end lost 0 bases, and 25 bases lay between the germline ends. There are 20 residues in the CDR3.

The chain combines TRBV28 with TRBJ2-3; D uncertain. The CDR3 is made up of 12 amino acids. Germline assignment: CDR1 MDHEN and CDR2 SYDVKM. The V gene lost 4 bases and the J gene lost 7 bases, with 9 bases spanning the gap. Here the CDR3 reads CASSSSINTQYF. In nucleotides, the CDR3 is TGTGCCAGCAGTTCCTCAATAAATACGCAGTATTTT.

The chain has TRBV6-5 and TRBJ1-1; maybe TRBD1 (6 bases). CDR3 length: 14 residues. Germline V gene lookup returns CDR1 MNHEY and CDR2 SVGAGI. Between the trimmed V and J ends, which lost 5 bases and 1 base, there was a span of 11 bases. In DNA form, the CDR3 reads TGTGCCAGCAGTGAGACAGGCTGGAACACTGAAGCTTTCTTT. Amino acids: CASSETGWNTEAFF.

This chain links TRBV28 with TRBJ2-3; 8 bases map to TRBD1. Germline V gene lookup returns CDR1 MDHEN and CDR2 SYDVKM. After removal of 1 base from V and 4 bases from J, the junction contained 10 bases not matched to a gene. This CDR3 region has 17 residues. CDR3 coding DNA: TGTGCCAGCAGTTTATATCGGACAGGGCCCCTTGCAGATACGCAGTATTTT. It is translated as CASSLYRTGPLADTQYF.

The chain employs TRBV5-1 and TRBJ1-1; TRBD1 matches 7 bases. The CDR3 has 16 amino acids. V was clipped by 5 bases and J by 4 bases; unmatched bases: 14. The germline gives CDR1 SGHRS, CDR2 YFSETQ. Written as DNA, the CDR3 is TGCGCCAGCAGACAACAGGGTGAGGGGGCGTCCACTGAAGCTTTCTTT. Its protein product is CASRQQGEGASTEAFF.

This clone has a single count. The chain recombines TRBV7-3 with TRBJ1-1; tentatively, D is TRBD1 (5 bases). This CDR3 is 14 amino acids long. Germline V gene lookup returns CDR1 SGHTA and CDR2 FQGTGA. V was shortened by 5 bases and J by 2 bases, with 12 bases between the two germline ends. The CDR3, as DNA: TGTGCCAGCAGCCCCGGGGGTACCAACACTGAAGCTTTCTTT. This translates into CASSPGGTNTEAFF.

The chain's CDR3 is CASSLRRTLMNTGELFF. The CDR3 bases are TGTGCCAGCAGCTTGAGACGGACTCTTATGAACACCGGGGAGCTGTTTTTT. The J gene is TRBJ2-2, the V gene TRBV7-6; tentatively, D is TRBD2 (5 bases). CDR3 length equals 17 residues. Germline CDR1 and CDR2: SGHVS and FNYEAQ. The germline V and J ends were trimmed by 3 bases and 1 base, with 15 bases remaining between them.